This T cell receptor beta chain was identified during a study of early T cells in non-severe SARS-CoV-2 infection. Whole-study context: Chains were not paired, and sequencing was done on bulk RNA from unsorted whole blood.

Germline V gene sequence: CDR1 SGHAT, CDR2 FQNNGV. The CDR3 has 14 residues. Trimming shortened V by 3 bases and J by 6 bases, and 11 bases separated the two germline ends. General study findings and limits: VDJdb-based matching was biased toward anti-spike CD8 responses and missed private and CD4 specificities.

About this clonotype: Its antigen remains unknown.

Researchers attached unique molecular identifiers to individual cDNA molecules. Each CDR3 protein is one row after TCRdb ran MiXCR on the 5' RACE reads. This table has 65,000 to 70,000 distinct CDR3 sequences, 9.5% to 13% appearing once. The receptor was derived from an adult who was a healthcare worker with PCR-confirmed SARS-CoV-2 infection or an uninfected control (not recorded which). The sample consisted of whole blood. The gene calls are TRBV11-2 and TRBJ2-2; D may be TRBD1 (7 bases). The CDR3 sequence: CASSFGGGPGELFF. CDR3 nucleotide sequence: TGTGCCAGCAGCTTTGGAGGGGGCCCCGGGGAGCTGTTTTTT.